This is a list of T cell receptor beta chains from one sample in a study of cytomegalovirus exposure and HLA in healthy donors. Measured with immunoSEQ multiplex PCR; TCRdb has only the in-frame clones, and not every one. In all, the sample yields about 200,000 clones. Sequencing was performed on PBMCs. The source of these receptors is a man between 25 and 39 years old in good health and CMV-seronegative. The conserved cysteine and the conserved F or W are not part of the CDR3 here.

v_call cdr3_aa
TRBV9 ASSVSSTQGPHYGYT
TRBV11-2 ASSPEWTSGSYEQF
TRBV28 ARRGVFYNEQF
TRBV7-2 ASSLVLGGDSPLH
TRBV29-1 SVGGFSNTGELF
TRBV5-6 ASSQRKGGAEEKLF
TRBV7-6 ASSRNSGTGGRETQY
TRBV30 AWSVGGGDEQY
TRBV9 ASSVGSRHSTDTQY
TRBV7-8 ASSPGRVGLLPYNEQF
TRBV27 ASSLRGHPNYGYT
TRBV4-3 ASSQALGRQETQY
TRBV5-4 ASSQGGVSYGYT
TRBV5-4 ASSTSRGGSYEQY
TRBV5-1 ASSLVQQGAGYT